Given below is one TCR beta chain in context. The CDR3 totals 13 residues. V lost 3 bases and J 4 bases, leaving 10 bases between the germline ends. This sample was taken from a study of blood T cell repertoires in COVID-19. In the study overall: The recovered donors of Cohort 3 showed two negative PCRs, clearance, or symptom resolution. Collection of acute and convalescent COVID-19 samples took place in the United States, Italy and Spain.

Participants had their cohort set by participant-reported clinical history. In the study's own analysis: Nucleated cell number was recorded as an estimate derived from reference gene primer amplification. The method was immunoSEQ multiplex PCR; TCRdb's version includes in-frame clones alone and lacks a portion of them. V and J calls and clone size are as listed in that table; D and trimming were resolved from the DNA. The sample comprises 200,000 to 250,000 clones, less than 90% of which are singletons, and 3.1% rests with the top ten. The clonotype comes from a woman in her fifties or sixties in a cohort exposed to, infected with or recovered from COVID-19 (not recorded which). The chain uses TRBV12-3 or TRBV12-4 and TRBJ2-7, with D uncertain. Sequenced input: PBMCs or T cells enriched from blood (not recorded which). CDR3 in DNA: TGTGCCAGCAGTTTCGGGTCGCGGTACGAGCAGTACTTC. Translating gives CASSFGSRYEQYF.